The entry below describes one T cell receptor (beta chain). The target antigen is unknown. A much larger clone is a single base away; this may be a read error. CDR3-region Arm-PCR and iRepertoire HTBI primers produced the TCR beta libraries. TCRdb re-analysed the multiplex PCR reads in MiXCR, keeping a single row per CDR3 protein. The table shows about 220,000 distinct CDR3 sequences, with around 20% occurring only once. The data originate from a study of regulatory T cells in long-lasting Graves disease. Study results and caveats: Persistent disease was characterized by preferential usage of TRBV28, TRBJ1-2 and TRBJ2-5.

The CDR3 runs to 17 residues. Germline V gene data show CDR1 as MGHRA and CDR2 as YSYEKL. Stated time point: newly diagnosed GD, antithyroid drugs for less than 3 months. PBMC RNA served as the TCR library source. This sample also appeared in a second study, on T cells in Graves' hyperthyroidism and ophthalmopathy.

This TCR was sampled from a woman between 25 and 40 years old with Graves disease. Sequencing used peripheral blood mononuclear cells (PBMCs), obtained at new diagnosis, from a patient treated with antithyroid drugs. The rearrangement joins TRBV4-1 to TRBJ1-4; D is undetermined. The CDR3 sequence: CASSQDGRLATNEKLVF. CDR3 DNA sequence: TGTGCCAGCAGCCAAGATGGGCGACTAGCAACTAATGAAAAACTGGTTTTT.